This T cell receptor beta chain was profiled in a study of CD8 T cells in Susac syndrome. Blood CD8+ and CD4+ T cells underwent high-throughput TCR beta sequencing. cDNA came from around 0.54 to 1 ug RNA primed by random hexamers. In TCRdb, the immunoSEQ multiplex PCR reads were re-called with MiXCR into one record per CDR3 protein. This table has 200,000 to 250,000 distinct CDR3 sequences, nearly 97% appearing once. Trimming cost V 1 base and J 5 bases; bases outside gene matches: 6. The CDR3 covers 15 residues. CDR1 is LGHNT, CDR2 FRNRAP, per germline. Material for sequencing was CD4+ T cells from PBMCs. The chain employs TRBV12-5 and TRBJ2-5, with 8 nucleotides matching TRBD1. The sequence was obtained from a human donor with multiple sclerosis. As DNA, the CDR3 is TGTGCTAGTGGTTTGGAAAGGACAGGGACGGAGACCCAGTACTTC. This gives the protein CASGLERTGTETQYF.